The T cell receptor beta chain under discussion was sequenced for a study of cytomegalovirus exposure and HLA in healthy donors. This clone was observed a few times. Antigen specificity is unknown. The PCR used 60 Vbeta and 13 Jbeta primers. As handled by the study authors: About 10 million shared chains were among approximately 87 million unique TCR beta chains counted in a later analysis. TCRdb keeps only in-frame clones here, not all; method: immunoSEQ multiplex PCR. V, J and clone size were drawn from that table, and D and trimming were deduced from the DNA. The sample gives about 100,000 clones, about three quarters of which show up once; 14% is in the top ten. Trimming at V came to 5 bases and at J to 0 bases, leaving 7 bases not matched to a gene. CDR1 is SGHTA and CDR2 is FQGTGA in the germline V gene. There are 19 residues in the CDR3. Overall study results and limits: It was shown in a later analysis that HLA-associated TCR beta chains were more clonally expanded than other, equally common chains.

Sequencing used PBMCs. The V and J genes are TRBV7-3 and TRBJ2-2; 15 nucleotides match TRBD2. This clonotype originated in a male donor in good health and CMV-seropositive. The CDR3 coding sequence is TGTGCCAGCAGCGGGACTAGCGGGGGGATCCCTACGAACACCGGGGAGCTGTTTTTT. It yields the protein CASSGTSGGIPTNTGELFF.